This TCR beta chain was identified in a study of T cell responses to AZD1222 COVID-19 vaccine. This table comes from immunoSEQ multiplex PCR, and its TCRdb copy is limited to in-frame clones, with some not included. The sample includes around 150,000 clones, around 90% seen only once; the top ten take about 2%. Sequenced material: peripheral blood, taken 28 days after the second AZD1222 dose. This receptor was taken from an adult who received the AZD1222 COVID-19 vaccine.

The CDR3 here is CASSPRLAGGPNSNEQFF. CDR3 in DNA: TGTGCCAGCAGTCCCCGTCTAGCGGGGGGGCCTAACTCCAATGAGCAGTTCTTC. V is TRBV2 and J is TRBJ2-1, with 12 bases matching TRBD2. V was clipped by 5 bases and J by 6 bases; unmatched bases: 14. Germline CDR1 reads SNHLY; CDR2 reads FYNNEI. This CDR3 has 18 residues.